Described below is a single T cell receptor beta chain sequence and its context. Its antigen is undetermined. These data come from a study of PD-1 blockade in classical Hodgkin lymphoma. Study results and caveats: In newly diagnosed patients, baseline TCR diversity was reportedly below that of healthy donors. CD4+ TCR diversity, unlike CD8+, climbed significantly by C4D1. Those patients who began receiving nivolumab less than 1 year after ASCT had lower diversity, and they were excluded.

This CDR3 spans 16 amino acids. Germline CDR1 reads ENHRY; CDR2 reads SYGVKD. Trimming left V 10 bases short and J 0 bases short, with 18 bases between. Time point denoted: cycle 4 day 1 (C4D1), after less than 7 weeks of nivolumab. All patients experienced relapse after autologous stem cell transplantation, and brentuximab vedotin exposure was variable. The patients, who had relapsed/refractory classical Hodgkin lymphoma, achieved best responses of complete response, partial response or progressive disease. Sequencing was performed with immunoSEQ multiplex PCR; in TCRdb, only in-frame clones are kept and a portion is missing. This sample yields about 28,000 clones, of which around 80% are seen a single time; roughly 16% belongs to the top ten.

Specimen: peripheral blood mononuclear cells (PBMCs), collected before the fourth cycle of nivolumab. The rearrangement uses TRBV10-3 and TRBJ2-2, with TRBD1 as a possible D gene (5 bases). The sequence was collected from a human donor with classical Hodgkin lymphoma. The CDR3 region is CATTPSTRANTGELFF. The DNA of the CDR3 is TGTGCCACCACGCCTTCGACCAGGGCGAACACCGGGGAGCTGTTTTTT.